A selection of T cell receptor beta chains follows, all from one sample in a study of blood T cell repertoires in COVID-19. Using immunoSEQ multiplex PCR, the repertoire was profiled, and TCRdb retains in-frame clones only, with some absent. Of under 550,000 clones in the sample, about 87% were seen once. The specimen sequenced was peripheral blood. Every receptor here comes from a young man with COVID-19, enrolled during active disease. Both conserved end residues are part of each CDR3. Each record gives: V gene, J gene, D gene, CDR3 protein, CDR3 DNA. The D gene is left open where the match is weak.

v_call: TRBV7-8; j_call: TRBJ1-1; d_call: TRBD1; cdr3_aa: CASSTRQGARNTEAFF; cdr3_nt: TGTGCCAGCAGCACACGACAGGGGGCCAGGAACACTGAAGCTTTCTTT
v_call: TRBV10-2; j_call: TRBJ1-3; d_call: -; cdr3_aa: CASSPGIGNTIYF; cdr3_nt: TGCGCCAGCAGCCCAGGGATCGGAAACACCATATATTTT
v_call: TRBV5-4; j_call: TRBJ2-7; d_call: TRBD1; cdr3_aa: CASSFGQGSYEQYF; cdr3_nt: TGTGCCAGCAGCTTCGGACAGGGGAGCTACGAGCAGTACTTC
v_call: TRBV19; j_call: TRBJ2-1; d_call: TRBD2; cdr3_aa: CASSIPPGASGYNEQFF; cdr3_nt: TGTGCCAGTAGTATACCTCCTGGGGCTAGCGGTTACAATGAGCAGTTCTTC
v_call: TRBV19; j_call: TRBJ1-3; d_call: TRBD1; cdr3_aa: CASSIAGTGVGNTIYF; cdr3_nt: TGTGCCAGTAGTATAGCCGGGACAGGGGTAGGAAACACCATATATTTT
v_call: TRBV6-5; j_call: TRBJ1-1; d_call: TRBD1; cdr3_aa: CASFPRQGRTEAFF; cdr3_nt: TGTGCCAGCTTTCCCAGACAGGGGAGGACTGAAGCTTTCTTT
v_call: TRBV29-1; j_call: TRBJ2-2; d_call: -; cdr3_aa: CSVYEAGELFF; cdr3_nt: TGCAGCGTTTATGAGGCCGGGGAGCTGTTTTTT
v_call: TRBV6-1; j_call: TRBJ2-1; d_call: TRBD2; cdr3_aa: CASSAGTSGAYNEQFF; cdr3_nt: TGTGCCAGCAGTGCCGGGACTAGCGGGGCCTACAATGAGCAGTTCTTC
v_call: TRBV7-9; j_call: TRBJ2-5; d_call: -; cdr3_aa: CASSANDRQETQYF; cdr3_nt: TGTGCCAGCAGCGCCAATGACAGACAAGAGACCCAGTACTTC
v_call: TRBV11-3; j_call: TRBJ1-5; d_call: -; cdr3_aa: CASSLVEGPHRQPQHF; cdr3_nt: TGTGCCAGCAGCTTAGTGGAGGGGCCCCACCGGCAGCCCCAGCATTTT
v_call: TRBV5-5; j_call: TRBJ2-3; d_call: -; cdr3_aa: CASSKLPETSTDTQYF; cdr3_nt: TGTGCCAGCAGCAAACTCCCGGAGACTAGCACAGATACGCAGTATTTT